These T cell receptor beta chains were read from a single sample in a study of response to subunit inactivated influenza vaccine. A single record per CDR3 protein comes from TCRdb applying MiXCR to the RT-PCR reads. The sample gives about 520,000 distinct CDR3 sequences, 25% of which show up once; approximately 2% is in the top ten. Material: CD4+ T cells sorted from PBMCs, obtained roughly 5 days after vaccination. The receptor source for this set is a man between 45 and 60 years old who received an inactivated influenza vaccine. Both conserved end residues are part of each CDR3. Clone size is stated in some rows and not others, as once, few, many or a class when expanded.

V gene: TRBV6-1
J gene: TRBJ2-3
clone size: few
CDR3 protein: CASSSGTGVRRTDTQYF

V gene: TRBV27
J gene: TRBJ2-3
clone size: .
CDR3 protein: CASSFSGGVGTQYF

V gene: TRBV11-2
J gene: TRBJ2-5
clone size: .
CDR3 protein: CASSRGGLAGVKETQYF

V gene: TRBV5-1
J gene: TRBJ2-5
clone size: .
CDR3 protein: CASSLQWRTGAQETQYF

V gene: TRBV6-1
J gene: TRBJ1-2
clone size: many
CDR3 protein: CASSRDRAYGYTF

V gene: TRBV11-2
J gene: TRBJ2-2
clone size: few
CDR3 protein: CASRGTSGTTGELFF

V gene: TRBV5-6
J gene: TRBJ2-1
clone size: .
CDR3 protein: CASSFASYNEQFF

V gene: TRBV6-2/TRBV6-3
J gene: TRBJ2-5
clone size: few
CDR3 protein: CASSSAGVETQYF

V gene: TRBV7-2
J gene: TRBJ2-1
clone size: .
CDR3 protein: CASSPQTGARNEQFF

V gene: TRBV10-3
J gene: TRBJ2-7
clone size: .
CDR3 protein: CAISGGDSFSYEQYF

V gene: TRBV6-1
J gene: TRBJ2-7
clone size: many
CDR3 protein: CASRPRQGEAYEQYF

V gene: TRBV20-1
J gene: TRBJ1-5
clone size: .
CDR3 protein: CSARDPDRGQPQHF

V gene: TRBV5-5
J gene: TRBJ2-3
clone size: few
CDR3 protein: CASSLEPRELLGSDTQYF

V gene: TRBV18
J gene: TRBJ2-2
clone size: .
CDR3 protein: CASSPDPNTGELFF

V gene: TRBV24-1
J gene: TRBJ1-6
clone size: .
CDR3 protein: CATSAGTNNSPLHF

V gene: TRBV12-3/TRBV12-4
J gene: TRBJ2-7
clone size: few
CDR3 protein: CASSLKGGPGEQYF

V gene: TRBV29-1
J gene: TRBJ1-1
clone size: few
CDR3 protein: CSVAPLTGKAEAFF

V gene: TRBV15
J gene: TRBJ2-7
clone size: .
CDR3 protein: CATSRDRGRSSYEQYF

V gene: TRBV4-2
J gene: TRBJ2-6
clone size: .
CDR3 protein: CASSPGSRSGANVLTF

V gene: TRBV6-1
J gene: TRBJ2-1
clone size: .
CDR3 protein: CASSEARGAYNEQFF

V gene: TRBV25-1
J gene: TRBJ1-1
clone size: many
CDR3 protein: CASSPEYEGTEAFF

V gene: TRBV6-5
J gene: TRBJ2-7
clone size: .
CDR3 protein: CASSYSMGGEQYF

V gene: TRBV5-1
J gene: TRBJ1-1
clone size: .
CDR3 protein: CASLPGGPGNTEAFF

V gene: TRBV27
J gene: TRBJ1-1
clone size: .
CDR3 protein: CASTPRVPPYTEAFF

V gene: TRBV12-3/TRBV12-4
J gene: TRBJ2-3
clone size: .
CDR3 protein: CASSLRRVLFGTDTQYF

V gene: TRBV12-3/TRBV12-4
J gene: TRBJ2-3
clone size: few
CDR3 protein: CASSLEGTGADTQYF

V gene: TRBV7-2
J gene: TRBJ2-1
clone size: .
CDR3 protein: CASSLLAAVSYNEQFF

V gene: TRBV5-1
J gene: TRBJ2-7
clone size: .
CDR3 protein: CASSFLPSGYEQYF

V gene: TRBV15
J gene: TRBJ2-5
clone size: .
CDR3 protein: CATSRDWPASGGGTQYF

V gene: TRBV9
J gene: TRBJ2-1
clone size: .
CDR3 protein: CASSPSGRGNEQFF

V gene: TRBV4-3
J gene: TRBJ2-7
clone size: few
CDR3 protein: CASSQGPGRNSYEQYF

V gene: TRBV7-2
J gene: TRBJ1-2
clone size: few
CDR3 protein: CASSLESVLDPYGYTF

V gene: TRBV6-1
J gene: TRBJ1-4
clone size: .
CDR3 protein: CASSPTDRTNEKLFF

V gene: TRBV10-3
J gene: TRBJ2-5
clone size: .
CDR3 protein: CAIRGSAGGPQETQYF

V gene: TRBV12-3/TRBV12-4
J gene: TRBJ2-3
clone size: .
CDR3 protein: CASMRSGATLTDTQYF

V gene: TRBV4-3
J gene: TRBJ2-1
clone size: .
CDR3 protein: CASRRDRGTNEQFF

V gene: TRBV10-3
J gene: TRBJ2-3
clone size: many
CDR3 protein: CAISVGRTDTQYF

V gene: TRBV3-1
J gene: TRBJ1-2
clone size: .
CDR3 protein: CASSPSPGTGYKDGYTF

V gene: TRBV7-2
J gene: TRBJ1-4
clone size: .
CDR3 protein: CASSLGGQGFRNEKLFF

V gene: TRBV5-1
J gene: TRBJ2-1
clone size: few
CDR3 protein: CASSLGANNEQFF

V gene: TRBV12-3/TRBV12-4
J gene: TRBJ1-5
clone size: few
CDR3 protein: CASSAQYQPQHF

V gene: TRBV5-1
J gene: TRBJ1-5
clone size: few
CDR3 protein: CASSFTEYSNQPQHF

V gene: TRBV29-1
J gene: TRBJ2-3
clone size: many
CDR3 protein: CSVGRQGGTQYF

V gene: TRBV7-2
J gene: TRBJ2-7
clone size: .
CDR3 protein: CASSFYTYYEQYF

V gene: TRBV5-1
J gene: TRBJ1-1
clone size: few
CDR3 protein: CASSYRQGGSTEAFF

V gene: TRBV5-1
J gene: TRBJ2-7
clone size: .
CDR3 protein: CASSGGTVPSYEQYF

V gene: TRBV7-9
J gene: TRBJ2-2
clone size: once
CDR3 protein: CASKRTGELFF

V gene: TRBV6-2/TRBV6-3
J gene: TRBJ2-3
clone size: few
CDR3 protein: CASTNGQGGTDTQYF

V gene: TRBV30
J gene: TRBJ2-2
clone size: .
CDR3 protein: CAWRETAGELFF

V gene: TRBV19
J gene: TRBJ2-7
clone size: few
CDR3 protein: CASGRDGSYEQYF

V gene: TRBV28
J gene: TRBJ1-5
clone size: .
CDR3 protein: CASSFPGTGIQPQHF

V gene: TRBV5-1
J gene: TRBJ2-2
clone size: .
CDR3 protein: CASSLGDANTGELFF

V gene: TRBV12-3/TRBV12-4
J gene: TRBJ2-7
clone size: .
CDR3 protein: CASSPTSGNSYKQYF

V gene: TRBV10-3
J gene: TRBJ1-2
clone size: few
CDR3 protein: CAISEEGRAYTF

V gene: TRBV7-9
J gene: TRBJ1-1
clone size: few
CDR3 protein: CASAAQMNTEAFF

V gene: TRBV20-1
J gene: TRBJ2-1
clone size: .
CDR3 protein: CSASPGTAYNEQFF

V gene: TRBV20-1
J gene: TRBJ2-5
clone size: few
CDR3 protein: CSARVETGGETQYF

V gene: TRBV15
J gene: TRBJ2-3
clone size: many
CDR3 protein: CATSRGTSGGSTSTDTQYF

V gene: TRBV10-3
J gene: TRBJ2-3
clone size: .
CDR3 protein: CAIRGGAKDTQYF

V gene: TRBV25-1
J gene: TRBJ2-1
clone size: once
CDR3 protein: CASSDDREVGVNEQFF